What follows are 11 T cell receptor beta chains derived from one specimen sequenced in a study of cytomegalovirus exposure and HLA in healthy donors. Primers included in the PCR were 60 Vbeta and 13 Jbeta primers. The data were produced by immunoSEQ multiplex PCR, yet TCRdb's version contains in-frame clones alone and is incomplete. The listing records about 76,000 clones. The sample taken for sequencing was PBMCs. The receptors shown here come from a woman in her 40s in good health and CMV-seropositive.

The chain carries TRBV4-3 and TRBJ2-2; weak D call: TRBD2 (6 bases). The CDR3 consists of 15 residues. Trimming removed 4 bases at V and 8 bases at J, with 17 bases between. Germline CDR1 is LGHNA and CDR2 is YSLEER. CDR3 in amino acids: CASSPKHTGVGELFF. CDR3 DNA sequence: TGCGCCAGCAGCCCTAAGCACACGGGGGTGGGGGAGCTGTTTTTT.

The V gene is TRBV9, the J gene TRBJ2-1; no firm D call. Germline CDR1 SGDLS, CDR2 YYNGEE. The V and J ends lost 0 bases and 7 bases respectively, with 11 bases between them. The CDR3 is made up of 14 amino acids. This CDR3 reads CASSVDPVYNEQFF. As DNA, the CDR3 is TGTGCCAGCAGCGTAGATCCCGTTTATAATGAGCAGTTCTTC.

J is TRBJ1-4 and V is TRBV4-3, with 7 bases that match TRBD1. CDR3 length: 19 residues. Germline CDR1 and CDR2: LGHNA and YSLEER. With V trimmed by 0 bases and J by 1 base, 11 bases remained unmatched. The CDR3 sequence is CASSQDRTGESLTNEKLFF. In DNA form, the CDR3 reads TGCGCCAGCAGCCAAGATAGGACAGGAGAGAGCCTAACTAATGAAAAACTGTTTTTT.

This chain connects TRBV25-1 to TRBJ2-3; no clear D gene. V was trimmed by 8 bases and J by 4 bases, leaving 10 bases between them. The germline gives CDR1 MGHDK, CDR2 SYGVNS. The CDR3 is 12 residues long. CDR3 DNA: TGTGCCAGCGCCAGAGGTCCAGATACGCAGTATTTT. It encodes CASARGPDTQYF.

The gene calls are TRBV27 and TRBJ2-5; 8 bases are a match to TRBD1. With V trimmed by 3 bases and J by 1 base, 7 bases remained unmatched. This CDR3 is built from 16 residues. In germline, CDR1 is MNHEY, CDR2 SMNVEV (reference sequence). CDR3 bases: TGTGCCAGCAGTTTGGAGCCAGGGGGCCCCCAAGAGACCCAGTACTTC. Protein sequence: CASSLEPGGPQETQYF.

The chain employs TRBV9 and TRBJ1-2; TRBD1 is a possible D gene (5 bases). V dropped 4 bases and J dropped 0 bases, with 13 bases sitting between them. The CDR3 runs 15 residues. Germline V gene lookup returns CDR1 SGDLS and CDR2 YYNGEE. CDR3 in amino acids: CASSPGGVPNYGYTF. CDR3 DNA: TGTGCCAGCAGCCCTGGAGGGGTACCTAACTATGGCTACACCTTC.

The chain has TRBV13 and TRBJ2-7; D is possibly TRBD1 (6 bases). V was trimmed by 3 bases and J by 6 bases, leaving 18 bases between them. CDR3 length equals 15 residues. CDR1 is PRHDT and CDR2 is FYEKMQ in the germline V gene (reference sequence). The CDR3 spells CASSFKGTFLAEQYF. CDR3 nucleotides: TGTGCCAGCAGCTTTAAAGGGACATTCCTCGCCGAGCAGTACTTC.

The rearrangement uses TRBV7-8 and TRBJ2-3; D not resolved. The CDR3 has 15 amino acids. From germline, CDR1 is SGHVS and CDR2 FQNEAQ. Trimming shortened V by 4 bases and J by 2 bases, and 13 bases separated the two germline ends. Here the CDR3 DNA reads TGTGCCAGCAGCTCCGGAGCACGGGTCACAGATACGCAGTATTTT. Its protein is CASSSGARVTDTQYF.

The chain uses TRBV11-3 and TRBJ2-3, with a weak D call TRBD1 (6 bases). V was trimmed by 6 bases and J by 2 bases, leaving 9 bases between them. Germline V CDR1 and CDR2: SGHNT, YENEEA. There are 13 residues in the CDR3. The CDR3 sequence is CASRRTATDTQYF. In DNA, the CDR3 is TGTGCCAGCAGGAGGACAGCCACAGATACGCAGTATTTT.

The chain links TRBV7-2 to TRBJ1-4; 9 nucleotides line up with TRBD1. The germline V gene encodes CDR1 SGHTA and CDR2 FQGNSA. Losses at the gene ends were 4 bases for V and 16 bases for J; bases not matched to a gene: 7. The CDR3 loop spans 12 amino acids. In nucleotides, the CDR3 is TGTGCCAGCAGCTCAACAGGGGGCATGGGGTTTTTT. It encodes CASSSTGGMGFF. The variable domain in full, with the rest retrieved from reference TRBV7-2 and TRBJ1-4, is GAGVSQSPSNKVTEKGKDVELRCDPISGHTALYWYRQSLGQGLEFLIYFQGNSAPDKSGLPSDRFSAERTGGSVSTLTIQRTQQEDSAVYLCASSSTGGMGFFGSGTQLSVL.

The chain is built from TRBV11-2 and TRBJ2-1, with D perhaps TRBD2 (5 bases). The CDR3 runs 18 residues. V was trimmed by 4 bases and J by 6 bases, leaving 25 bases between them. Germline V gene sequence: CDR1 SGHAT, CDR2 FQNNGV. CDR3 DNA: TGTGCCAGCAGCTCCCTAGGGAGTTGGGGAGCAACCCGCAATGAGCAGTTCTTC. The encoded protein is CASSSLGSWGATRNEQFF.